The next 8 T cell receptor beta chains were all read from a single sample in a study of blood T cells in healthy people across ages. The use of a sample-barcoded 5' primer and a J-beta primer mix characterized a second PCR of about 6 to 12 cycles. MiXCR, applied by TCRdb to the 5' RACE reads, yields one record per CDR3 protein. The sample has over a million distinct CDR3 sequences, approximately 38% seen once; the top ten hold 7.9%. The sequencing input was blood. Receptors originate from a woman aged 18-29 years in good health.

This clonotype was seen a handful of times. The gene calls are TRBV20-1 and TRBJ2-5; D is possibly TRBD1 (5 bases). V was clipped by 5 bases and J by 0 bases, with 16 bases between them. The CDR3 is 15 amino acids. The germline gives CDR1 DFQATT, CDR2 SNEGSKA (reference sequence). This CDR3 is CSAGAFAAYQETQYF. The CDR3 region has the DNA TGCAGTGCTGGGGCTTTCGCGGCGTACCAAGAGACCCAGTACTTC.

The DNA for the CDR3 is TGCGCCAGCAGCTGGAAGCGGGAGGTTGCTGAGACCCAGTACTTC. Its translation is CASSWKREVAETQYF. The chain carries TRBV4-3 and TRBJ2-5; 9 bases match TRBD2. The ends lost 5 bases at V and 5 bases at J; junction bases unmatched: 9. CDR1 and CDR2 (germline): LGHNA, YSLEER. The CDR3 consists of 15 residues.

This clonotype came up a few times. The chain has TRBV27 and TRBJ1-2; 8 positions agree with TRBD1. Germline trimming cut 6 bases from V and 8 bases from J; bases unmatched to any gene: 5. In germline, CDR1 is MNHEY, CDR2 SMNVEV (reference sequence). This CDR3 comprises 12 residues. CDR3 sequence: CASRDRGWGYTF. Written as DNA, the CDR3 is TGTGCCAGCAGAGACAGGGGATGGGGCTACACCTTC.

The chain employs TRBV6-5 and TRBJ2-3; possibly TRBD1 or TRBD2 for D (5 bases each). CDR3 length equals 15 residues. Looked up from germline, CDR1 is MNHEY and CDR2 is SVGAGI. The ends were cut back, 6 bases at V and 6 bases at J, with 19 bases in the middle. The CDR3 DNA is TGTGCCAGCAGCGCATCTACGGGGCGAGCGGATACGCAGTATTTT. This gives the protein CASSASTGRADTQYF.

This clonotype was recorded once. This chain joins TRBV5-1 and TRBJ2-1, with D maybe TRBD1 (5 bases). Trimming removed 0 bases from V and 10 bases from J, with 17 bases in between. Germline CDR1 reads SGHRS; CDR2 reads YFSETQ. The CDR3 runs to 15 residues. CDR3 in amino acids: CASSLDSLGPAEQFF. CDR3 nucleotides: TGCGCCAGCAGCTTGGATTCCCTGGGGCCGGCGGAGCAGTTCTTC.

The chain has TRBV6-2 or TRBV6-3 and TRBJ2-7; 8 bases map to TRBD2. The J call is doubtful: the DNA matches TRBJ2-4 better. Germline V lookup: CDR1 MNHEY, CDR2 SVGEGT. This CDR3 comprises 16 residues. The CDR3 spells CASSYGSRGVANIQYF. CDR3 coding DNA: TGTGCCAGCAGTTACGGGTCGCGGGGGGTGGCAAACATTCAGTACTTC.

CDR3 region: CASEKRRSYNEQFF. The CDR3 coding sequence is TGTGCCAGCGAAAAGCGCCGCTCCTACAATGAGCAGTTCTTC. The V and J genes are TRBV6-1 and TRBJ2-1; no clear D gene. This CDR3 spans 14 amino acids. Germline values: CDR1 MNHNS, CDR2 SASEGT. The V end lost 8 bases, the J end lost 0 bases, and 11 bases lay between the germline ends.

CDR3 residues: CASSLFRDRGGSQPQHF. DNA of the CDR3: TGTGCCAGCAGTTTATTCCGGGACAGGGGAGGAAGTCAGCCCCAGCATTTT. J is TRBJ1-5 and V is TRBV27; 10 bases match TRBD1. From germline, CDR1 is MNHEY and CDR2 SMNVEV (reference sequence). The CDR3 is 17 amino acids. Losses at the gene ends were 1 base for V and 6 bases for J; bases not matched to a gene: 9.